This T cell receptor (beta chain) was obtained from a study of T cell changes during pregnancy in multiple sclerosis. The table came from immunoSEQ multiplex PCR; TCRdb's copy has only in-frame clones and leaves some out. The sample lists 65,000 to 90,000 clones, 80% to 95% occurring once. The CDR3 is made up of 14 amino acids. The V gene lost 1 base and the J gene lost 4 bases, with 10 bases spanning the gap. The germline V gene encodes CDR1 LGHNA and CDR2 YSLEER. The source was peripheral blood, collected in the second trimester of pregnancy. The rearrangement links TRBV4-3 to TRBJ1-2, with a possible D match to TRBD1 (6 bases). This TCR derives from a female donor with multiple sclerosis, enrolled in a pregnancy study. As DNA, the CDR3 is TGCGCCAGCAGCCAAGGAACAGGGTTCTATGGCTACACCTTC. Protein: CASSQGTGFYGYTF.